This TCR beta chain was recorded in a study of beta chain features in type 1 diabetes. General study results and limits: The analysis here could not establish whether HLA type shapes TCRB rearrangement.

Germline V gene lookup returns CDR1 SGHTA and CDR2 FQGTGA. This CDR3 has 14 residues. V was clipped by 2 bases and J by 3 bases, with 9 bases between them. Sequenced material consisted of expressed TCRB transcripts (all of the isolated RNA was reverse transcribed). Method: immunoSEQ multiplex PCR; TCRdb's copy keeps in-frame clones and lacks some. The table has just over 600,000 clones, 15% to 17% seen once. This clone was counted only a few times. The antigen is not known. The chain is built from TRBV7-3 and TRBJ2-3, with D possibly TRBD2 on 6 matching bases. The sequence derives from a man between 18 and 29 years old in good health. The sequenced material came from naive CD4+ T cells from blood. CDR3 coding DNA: TGTGCCAGCAGCTTAGCCAGCGGGACAGATACGCAGTATTTT. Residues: CASSLASGTDTQYF.